The 19 T cell receptor beta chains below were found in one sample sequenced in a study of T cell repertoires in cytomegalovirus infection. TCRdb re-called the reads with MiXCR, one entry per CDR3 protein. The sample includes around 490,000 distinct CDR3 sequences, around a quarter of them seen just once. The sample comprised PBMCs. The receptor source for this set is a human donor in good health (CMV status not recorded). Some clones in this sample may be carry-over from other donors' samples.

The chain recombines TRBV11-2 with TRBJ2-3; tentative D call: TRBD1 (6 bases). Germline loops: CDR1 SGHAT, CDR2 FQNNGV. The CDR3 covers 15 residues. V lost 5 bases to trimming and J lost 2 bases, with 14 bases between them. This CDR3 reads CASSPDGQPTDTQYF. The DNA for the CDR3 is TGTGCCAGCAGCCCCGACGGACAGCCCACAGATACGCAGTATTTT.

In this sample, this clonotype turned up a few times. The chain links TRBV20-1 to TRBJ1-1; the D is unclear. The germline CDR1 and CDR2 sequences are DFQATT and SNEGSKA (reference sequence). The CDR3 consists of 14 residues. V shed 0 bases and J shed 0 bases, with 8 bases lying between them. The CDR3: CSARDKWLNTEAFF. The DNA of the CDR3 is TGCAGTGCTAGAGATAAGTGGCTGAACACTGAAGCTTTCTTT.

The table lists this clonotype with many counts. The CDR3 protein is CASSAWGGETQYF. Here the CDR3 DNA reads TGTGCCAGCAGCGCCTGGGGCGGGGAGACCCAGTACTTC. The chain uses TRBV7-2 and TRBJ2-5; D is perhaps TRBD1 or TRBD2 (5 bases each). CDR1 SGHTA and CDR2 FQGNSA come from the germline V gene. CDR3 length equals 13 residues. V was trimmed by 5 bases and J by 5 bases, leaving 12 bases between them.

This clonotype was found many times. The chain recombines TRBV7-2 with TRBJ1-2, with 9 bases matching TRBD1. CDR1 is SGHTA and CDR2 is FQGNSA in the germline V gene. Losses at the gene ends were 4 bases for V and 4 bases for J; bases not matched to a gene: 4. This CDR3 region has 14 residues. The CDR3 sequence is CASSSRDRAYGYTF. DNA for the CDR3: TGTGCCAGCAGCTCCCGGGACAGGGCCTATGGCTACACCTTC.

There are a few counts of this clonotype. The chain joins TRBV6-5 to TRBJ2-3; D is possibly TRBD2 (5 bases). Germline-derived CDR1 and CDR2 are MNHEY and SVGAGI. This CDR3 region has 16 residues. Trimming took off 0 bases at V and 2 bases at J, with 12 bases between the two ends. Written as DNA, the CDR3 is TGTGCCAGCAGTTACTCGTCCCCGGGATTCACAGATACGCAGTATTTT. It yields the protein CASSYSSPGFTDTQYF.

This chain joins TRBV29-1 and TRBJ2-3, with 7 nucleotides matching TRBD2. The germline CDR1 and CDR2 sequences are SQVTM and ANQGSEA. This CDR3 spans 14 amino acids. V lost 4 bases, J lost 1 base, and 5 bases stayed unmatched. The CDR3 protein is CSVVQAGRTDTQYF. DNA for the CDR3: TGCAGCGTTGTCCAAGCGGGACGCACAGATACGCAGTATTTT.

This clonotype was detected a few times. Germline and junction disagree at one end, which may indicate a read error. The gene calls are TRBV7-7 and TRBJ2-5, with TRBD2 identical over 10 bases. This CDR3 contains 15 residues. Germline CDR1 SSHAT, CDR2 FNYEAQ (reference sequence). CDR3 in amino acids: CASSRGLADQETQYF. CDR3 bases: TGTGCTAGCAGCCGTGGACTAGCGGATCAAGAGACCCAGTACTTC. The variable domain in full, with the rest retrieved from reference TRBV7-7 and TRBJ2-5, is GAGVSQSPRYKVTKRGQDVTLRCDPISSHATLYWYQQALGQGPEFLTYFNYEAQPDKSGLPSDRFSAERPEGSISTLTIQRTEQRDSAMYRCASSRGLADQETQYFGPGTRLLVL.

The chain has TRBV20-1 and TRBJ2-7; D tentatively fits TRBD1 or TRBD2 (5 bases each). The CDR3 contains 13 residues. The V end lost 4 bases, the J end lost 2 bases, and 12 bases lay between the germline ends. Germline loops: CDR1 DFQATT, CDR2 SNEGSKA (reference sequence). The CDR3 DNA reads as TGCAGTGCTACTCGGCTGGGGGCCTACGAGCAGTACGTC. It yields the protein CSATRLGAYEQYV.

The table lists this clonotype with a few counts. The chain joins TRBV7-2 to TRBJ2-5; TRBD2 matches at 8 bases. The CDR3 has 15 amino acids. Germline V CDR1 and CDR2: SGHTA, FQGNSA. V gave up 4 bases and J gave up 4 bases; unmatched junction bases: 8. CDR3 coding DNA: TGTGCCAGCAGCTCAAGCGGGAGAGGCAGAGAGACCCAGTACTTC. It encodes CASSSSGRGRETQYF.

This rearrangement joins TRBV6-5 to TRBJ2-6; D is undetermined. V was pared by 5 bases and J by 0 bases, with 20 bases between. This CDR3 region has 19 residues. Germline V gene lookup returns CDR1 MNHEY and CDR2 SVGAGI. The CDR3 DNA is TGTGCCAGCAGTCCCACCCTCTCCGTAGGGCGCTCTGGGGCCAACGTCCTGACTTTC. Translated, it gives CASSPTLSVGRSGANVLTF.

The rearrangement joins TRBV7-6 to TRBJ2-7; 12 bases fit TRBD1. Germline CDR1 SGHVS, CDR2 FNYEAQ. V was clipped by 4 bases and J by 6 bases; unmatched bases: 4. The CDR3 covers 14 residues. The DNA of the CDR3 is TGTGCCAGCAGCTGGGGACAGGGGGCAAGCGAGCAGTACTTC. As protein: CASSWGQGASEQYF.

A few counts support this clonotype. This chain joins TRBV6-5 and TRBJ1-1, with 7 bases lining up with TRBD1. The ends lost 7 bases at V and 10 bases at J; junction bases unmatched: 9. This CDR3 comprises 12 residues. Germline lookup yields CDR1 MNHEY and CDR2 SVGAGI. The CDR3 sequence is CASKLNRGRAFF. DNA of the CDR3: TGTGCCAGCAAACTTAACAGGGGTAGAGCTTTCTTT.

The chain has TRBV12-3 or TRBV12-4 and TRBJ2-1, with D perhaps given as TRBD1 or TRBD2 (6 bases each). This CDR3 contains 12 residues. V lost 7 bases, J lost 5 bases, and 9 bases lay in between. The CDR3 loop reads CASTGGHNEQFF. In DNA, the CDR3 is TGTGCCAGCACTGGGGGGCACAATGAGCAGTTCTTC.

V and J are TRBV19 and TRBJ2-2, with no clear D. Trimming removed 3 bases at V and 4 bases at J, with 12 bases between. The CDR3 loop spans 15 amino acids. Germline CDR1 is LNHDA and CDR2 is SQIVND (reference sequence). The CDR3 spells CASSIAPTVTGELFF. DNA for the CDR3: TGTGCCAGTAGTATCGCCCCGACGGTCACCGGGGAGCTGTTTTTT. Variable domain in full (rest from reference TRBV19 and TRBJ2-2): DGGITQSPKYLFRKEGQNVTLSCEQNLNHDAMYWYRQDPGQGLRLIYYSQIVNDFQKGDIAEGYSVSREKKESFPLTVTSAQKNPTAFYLCASSIAPTVTGELFFGEGSRLTVL.

Many counts were recorded for this clonotype. V gene TRBV7-8 combines with J gene TRBJ2-2; 8 bases line up with TRBD2. The CDR3 contains 16 residues. Germline CDR1 SGHVS, CDR2 FQNEAQ. Losses at the gene ends were 5 bases for V and 4 bases for J; bases not matched to a gene: 9. Here the CDR3 reads CASSLEAGVTTGELFF. The CDR3, as DNA: TGTGCCAGCAGCCTAGAAGCGGGAGTGACCACCGGGGAGCTGTTTTTT.

The chain couples TRBV19 to TRBJ2-3; the match to TRBD2 covers 7 bases. The V gene end was trimmed by 3 bases and the J gene end by 6 bases; junction bases not matched to a gene: 9. The CDR3 runs 15 residues. Germline values: CDR1 LNHDA, CDR2 SQIVND (reference sequence). CDR3 coding DNA: TGTGCCAGTAGTATTAGTGGGAGGGCCGAGGATACGCAGTATTTT. Protein sequence: CASSISGRAEDTQYF. Drawing the rest from reference TRBV19 and TRBJ2-3, the complete variable domain is DGGITQSPKYLFRKEGQNVTLSCEQNLNHDAMYWYRQDPGQGLRLIYYSQIVNDFQKGDIAEGYSVSREKKESFPLTVTSAQKNPTAFYLCASSISGRAEDTQYFGPGTRLTVL.

In its sample, this clonotype was seen a few times. The CDR3 protein is CARGGQGPYEGEQYV. The CDR3 DNA reads as TGCGCCAGAGGAGGACAGGGGCCCTACGAGGGTGAGCAGTACGTC. V gene TRBV10-1 combines with J gene TRBJ2-7; 9 bases are a match to TRBD1. The CDR3 sequence is 15 residues long. CDR1 is WNHNN and CDR2 is SYGVQD in the germline V gene (reference sequence). Losses at the gene ends were 9 bases for V and 7 bases for J; bases not matched to a gene: 16.

This chain links TRBV24-1 with TRBJ1-1; the D is unclear. The germline gives CDR1 KGHDR, CDR2 SFDVKD. The CDR3 spans 13 residues. V lost 1 base and J lost 5, with 7 bases in between. CDR3 nucleotide sequence: TGTGCCACCAGTGATTTCTCCGGGACTGAAGCTTTCTTT. Its translation is CATSDFSGTEAFF.

This clonotype has only a few counts. The chain's CDR3 is CASSLSLPGLVYNEQFF. CDR3 bases: TGTGCCAGCAGTTTATCGCTGCCGGGACTAGTCTACAATGAGCAGTTCTTC. This chain uses TRBV27 with TRBJ2-1; 8 nucleotides agree with TRBD2. The CDR3 is 17 amino acids. Germline values: CDR1 MNHEY, CDR2 SMNVEV (reference sequence). The ends lost 0 bases at V and 3 bases at J; junction bases unmatched: 7.